This entry concerns a single TCR beta chain. These data originate in a study of control samples from healthy donors and cancer patients. The germline gives CDR1 SGHRS, CDR2 YFSETQ. The CDR3 runs 14 residues. V shed 2 bases and J shed 1 base, with 9 bases lying between them. Only in-frame clones appear in the TCRdb table, and some are missing; sequencing was by immunoSEQ multiplex PCR. The sample has around 130,000 clones, over 75% seen once. Sequencing was done on a sample of blood. The rearrangement links TRBV5-1 to TRBJ1-1; possible D gene TRBD1, 6 bases. The source is a man aged 50 to 59 in good health. The CDR3 region has the DNA TGCGCCAGCAGCTTCGGACAGAGGAACACTGAAGCTTTCTTT. It translates to CASSFGQRNTEAFF.